This note documents a single TCR beta chain sequence. Its antigen is currently unknown. The V gene end was trimmed by 4 bases and the J gene end by 5 bases; junction bases not matched to a gene: 5. Looked up from germline, CDR1 is LGHNA and CDR2 is YNFKEQ. The CDR3 covers 15 residues. In the PCR, 60 Vbeta and 13 Jbeta primers were used. This table comes from immunoSEQ multiplex PCR, and its TCRdb copy is limited to in-frame clones, with some not included. The data show more than 200,000 clones, 60% to 80% seen once. The data were obtained in a study of cytomegalovirus exposure and HLA in healthy donors. General study findings and limits: TRBV6-2, TRBV6-3 and some other V segments were excluded as indistinguishable. Apart from CMV serostatus, no immune exposure information was available. Fewer N-insertions than the 666-donor mean were reportedly shown by an Asian-associated ancestry cluster in a later analysis. Accounts indicate the classifier identified cytomegalovirus status with strong specificity and sensitivity.

The chain joins TRBV4-2 to TRBJ2-5, with 12 bases fitting TRBD2. Sequencing used PBMCs. This TCR was sampled from a man aged 18 to 29 in good health and CMV-seronegative. The CDR3 reads CASSRTSGGPETQYF. CDR3 DNA sequence: TGTGCCAGCAGCCGTACTAGCGGGGGGCCGGAGACCCAGTACTTC.